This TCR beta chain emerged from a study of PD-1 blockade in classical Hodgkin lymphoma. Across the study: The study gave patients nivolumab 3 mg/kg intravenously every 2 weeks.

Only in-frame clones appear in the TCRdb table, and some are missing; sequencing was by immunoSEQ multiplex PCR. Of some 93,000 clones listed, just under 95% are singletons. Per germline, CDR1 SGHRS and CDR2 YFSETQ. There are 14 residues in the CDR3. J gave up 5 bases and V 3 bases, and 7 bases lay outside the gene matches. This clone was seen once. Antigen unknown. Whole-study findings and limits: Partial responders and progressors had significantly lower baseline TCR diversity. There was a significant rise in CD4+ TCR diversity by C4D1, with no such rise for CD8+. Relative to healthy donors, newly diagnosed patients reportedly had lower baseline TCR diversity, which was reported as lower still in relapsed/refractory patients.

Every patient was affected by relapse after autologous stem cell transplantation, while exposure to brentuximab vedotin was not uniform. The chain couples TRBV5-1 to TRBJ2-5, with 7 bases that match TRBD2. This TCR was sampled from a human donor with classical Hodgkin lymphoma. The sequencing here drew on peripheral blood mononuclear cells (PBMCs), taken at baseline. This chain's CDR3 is CASSSDGRGETQYF. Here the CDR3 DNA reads TGCGCCAGCAGCTCCGACGGGCGGGGGGAGACCCAGTACTTC.